This TCR beta chain was recorded in a study of CD8 T cells in Susac syndrome. Study background: When their blood was taken, patients with Susac syndrome were therapy-naive, taking corticosteroids, or taking intravenous immunoglobulin alone.

V lost 3 bases and J 8 bases, leaving 13 bases between the germline ends. Germline CDR1 LNHDA, CDR2 SQIVND (reference sequence). The length of the CDR3 is 13 residues. Sequencing of TCR beta was carried out in blood CD8+ and CD4+ T cells. The authors reverse transcribed roughly 0.5 to 1 ug RNA with random hexamers. The TCR beta CDR3 was amplified by immunoSEQ multiplex PCR across 54 Vbeta, 13 Jbeta. TCRdb re-called the immunoSEQ multiplex PCR reads through MiXCR, storing one row per CDR3 protein. The data show about 130,000 distinct CDR3 sequences, with more than 90% seen just once and 0.2% to 0.25% held by the top ten.

The sample comprised CD8+ T cells from PBMCs. The receptor comes from a human donor with Susac syndrome. This sequence joins TRBV19 and TRBJ1-2; D unresolved. The CDR3 DNA reads as TGTGCCAGTAGTATGGTCGTGGCGCGGGGCTACACCTTC. Translating gives CASSMVVARGYTF.